The source of this TCR beta chain is a study of OX40 agonist ivuxolimab in advanced cancers. Overall study context: Each dose-escalation patient presented with hepatocellular carcinoma, melanoma, renal cell or head and neck cancer. The study, taken as a whole, reports: Also present in some nonresponders was a low level of normalized T-cell clonal expansion. The study found that CD8+ T cells averaged more expanded clones than CD4+. Clonal expansion among partial responders at 0.1-3.0 mg/kg ranked near the lowest.

V dropped 8 bases and J dropped 2 bases, with 12 bases sitting between them. The V gene's germline CDR1 is MDHEN and CDR2 SYDVKM. The length of the CDR3 is 13 residues. Profiling relied on immunoSEQ multiplex PCR, and the TCRdb table lists in-frame clones only, not all of them. The table shows roughly 80,000 clones, with nearly 85% occurring only once. On this clone: Antigen specificity is unknown.

Specimen: CD4+ or CD8+ T cells sorted from blood, collected in a trial of the OX40 agonist ivuxolimab. This TCR came from an adult with an advanced solid tumor such as melanoma, head and neck, liver or kidney cancer. The rearrangement links TRBV28 to TRBJ1-2, with D possibly being TRBD1 (5 bases). CDR3 residues: CASDRDRNYGYTF. CDR3 coding DNA: TGTGCCAGCGATAGGGACCGCAACTATGGCTACACCTTC.